This entry lists 2 T cell receptor beta chains sequenced from one sample in a study of shared clonotypes between healthy human individuals. The data were produced by immunoSEQ multiplex PCR, yet TCRdb's version contains in-frame clones alone and is incomplete. This table holds 950,000 to 1,200,000 clones, approximately 80% found once. Sequencing was carried out using memory CD4+ T cells from PBMCs. Subset: CD45RA-negative fraction. The source is a man aged 18-30 years in good health. Some clones in this sample may be carry-over from other donors' samples.

This clone has just one count. The rearrangement joins TRBV18 to TRBJ2-3, with no clear D. The CDR3 has 14 amino acids. Germline-derived CDR1 and CDR2 are KGHSH and LQKENI. V was cut by 1 base and J by 4 bases, with 9 bases left in between. CDR3 loop: CASSPRGIADTQYF. CDR3 coding DNA: TGTGCCAGCTCACCACGGGGTATCGCAGATACGCAGTATTTT.

The genes are TRBV6-6 and TRBJ2-7; TRBD2 matches at 7 bases. This CDR3 is 14 amino acids long. After removal of 6 bases from V and 0 bases from J, the junction contained 5 bases not matched to a gene. Per the germline V gene, CDR1 is MNHNY and CDR2 is SVGAGI (reference sequence). The CDR3 here is CASRNGGSSYEQYF. The DNA of the CDR3 is TGTGCCAGCAGAAATGGCGGGAGCTCCTACGAGCAGTACTTC.